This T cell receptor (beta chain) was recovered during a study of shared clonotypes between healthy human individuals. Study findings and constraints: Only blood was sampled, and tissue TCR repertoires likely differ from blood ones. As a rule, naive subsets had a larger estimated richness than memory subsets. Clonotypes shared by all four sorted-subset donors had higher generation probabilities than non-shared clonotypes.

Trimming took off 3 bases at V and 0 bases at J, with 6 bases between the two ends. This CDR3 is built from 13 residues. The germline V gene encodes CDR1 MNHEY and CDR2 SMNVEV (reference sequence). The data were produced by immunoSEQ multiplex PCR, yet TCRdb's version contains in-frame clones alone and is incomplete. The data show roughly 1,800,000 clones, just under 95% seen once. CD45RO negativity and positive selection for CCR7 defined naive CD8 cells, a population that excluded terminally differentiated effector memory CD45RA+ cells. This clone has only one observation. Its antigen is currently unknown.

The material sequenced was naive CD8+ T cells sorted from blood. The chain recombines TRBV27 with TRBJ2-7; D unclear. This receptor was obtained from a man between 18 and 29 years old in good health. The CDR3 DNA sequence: TGTGCCAGCAGTTTCCAGCACTCCTACGAGCAGTACTTC. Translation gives CASSFQHSYEQYF.